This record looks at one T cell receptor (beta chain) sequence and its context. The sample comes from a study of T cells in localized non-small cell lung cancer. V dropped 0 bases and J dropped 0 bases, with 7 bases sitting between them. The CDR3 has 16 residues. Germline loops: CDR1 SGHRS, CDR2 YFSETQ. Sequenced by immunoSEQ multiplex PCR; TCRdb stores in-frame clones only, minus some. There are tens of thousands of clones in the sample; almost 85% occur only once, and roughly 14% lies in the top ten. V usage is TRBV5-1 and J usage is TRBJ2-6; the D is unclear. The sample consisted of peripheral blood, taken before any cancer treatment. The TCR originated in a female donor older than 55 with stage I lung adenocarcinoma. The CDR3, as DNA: TGCGCCAGCAGCTTGGACGCAGGCTCTGGGGCCAACGTCCTGACTTTC. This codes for CASSLDAGSGANVLTF.